These 23 T cell receptor beta chains share one sample of origin, sequenced in a study of identical twins. A single record per CDR3 protein comes from TCRdb applying MiXCR to the 5' RACE reads. The table lists under 300,000 distinct CDR3 sequences, about 8.3% of them singletons, with 2.5% to 3.5% in the top ten. The same sample was also studied in work on yellow fever vaccine responses in identical twins.

The sequencing input was CD8+ T cells sorted from blood. The receptors were sampled from a woman under 30 in good health.

This chain connects TRBV5-1 to TRBJ2-5, with a possible D match to TRBD1 (6 bases). This CDR3 has 14 residues. The V end was cut by 4 bases, the J end by 3 bases, with 13 bases between. Germline CDR1 is SGHRS and CDR2 is YFSETQ. The CDR3 nucleotides read TGCGCCAGCAGCCGACCTGCAGGGGAAGAGACCCAGTACTTC. It codes for CASSRPAGEETQYF. The variable domain in full, completed from reference TRBV5-1 and TRBJ2-5, reads KAGVTQTPRYLIKTRGQQVTLSCSPISGHRSVSWYQQTPGQGLQFLFEYFSETQRNKGNFPGRFSGRQFSNSRSEMNVSTLELGDSALYLCASSRPAGEETQYFGPGTRLLVL.

This clonotype was counted many times. The chain joins TRBV3-1 to TRBJ2-5; D unclear. V was trimmed by 4 bases and J by 2 bases, leaving 8 bases between them. From germline, CDR1 is LGHDT and CDR2 YNNKEL (reference sequence). The CDR3 spans 13 residues. The CDR3 DNA is TGTGCCAGCAGCCTAACCTTACAAGAGACCCAGTACTTC. Its translation: CASSLTLQETQYF.

This clonotype was picked up many times. The chain uses TRBV11-2 and TRBJ2-1; D might be TRBD1 or TRBD2, each matching 5 bases. Germline V gene lookup returns CDR1 SGHAT and CDR2 FQNNGV. Between the trimmed V and J ends, which lost 3 bases and 7 bases, there was a span of 22 bases. There are 17 residues in the CDR3. The CDR3 sequence: CASSLVGSGTRRNEQFF. The DNA of the CDR3 is TGTGCCAGCAGCTTGGTTGGTTCCGGGACGAGACGGAATGAGCAGTTCTTC.

This clonotype was detected ten times or more. The chain is built from TRBV12-3 or TRBV12-4 and TRBJ2-3, with 8 bases lining up with TRBD2. This CDR3 region has 15 residues. Losses at the gene ends were 7 bases for V and 5 bases for J; bases not matched to a gene: 11. CDR3 sequence reads: CASKESGGPEDTQYF. The CDR3 bases are TGTGCCAGCAAGGAATCGGGAGGGCCCGAAGATACGCAGTATTTT.

In this sample, this clonotype turned up a few times. The genes are TRBV7-9 and TRBJ2-1; D unresolved. V was pared by 4 bases and J by 2 bases, with 12 bases between. The CDR3 is 15 amino acids. The germline CDR1 and CDR2 sequences are SEHNR and FQNEAQ (reference sequence). The CDR3: CASSSTTRAYNEQFF. CDR3 nucleotide sequence: TGTGCCAGCAGCTCCACGACCCGGGCCTACAATGAGCAGTTCTTC.

In its sample, this clonotype was seen many times. The genes are TRBV12-3 or TRBV12-4 and TRBJ1-6, with TRBD1 identical over 7 bases. With V trimmed by 5 bases and J by 4 bases, 5 bases remained unmatched. The CDR3 has 15 residues. CDR3 sequence reads: CASSHTGDYNSPLHF. CDR3 nucleotides: TGTGCCAGCAGTCATACAGGGGATTATAATTCACCCCTCCACTTT.

This clonotype was counted between two and nine times. The chain uses TRBV7-9 and TRBJ2-7; 9 nucleotides align to TRBD1. V dropped 4 bases and J dropped 7; count of bases not matched to a gene: 14. This CDR3 spans 16 amino acids. Germline-derived CDR1 and CDR2 are SEHNR and FQNEAQ (reference sequence). The CDR3: CASSSNVGDRVYEQYF. The CDR3 region has the DNA TGTGCCAGCAGCTCGAATGTCGGGGACAGGGTTTATGAGCAGTACTTC.

In this sample, this clonotype turned up many times. The V gene is TRBV6-2 or TRBV6-3, the J gene TRBJ2-7; possible D gene TRBD1, 5 bases. Germline V gene sequence: CDR1 MNHEY, CDR2 SVGEGT. Trimming pared 2 bases from V and 6 bases from J, leaving 20 bases between. CDR3 size: 16 residues. For the CDR3, the DNA is TGTGCCAGCAGTTACACGGACATACGGTTCGTCTCCGAGCAGTACTTC. This translates into CASSYTDIRFVSEQYF.

In the case of this clonotype: A read error may produce the germline difference seen at one junction end. The chain uses TRBV12-3 or TRBV12-4 and TRBJ2-3, with TRBD2 matching 9 bases. CDR3 length: 17 residues. The CDR3 bases are TGTGACAGCACTAGCCACCAGCGGGAGGCCCGGACAGATACGCAGTATTTT. Its protein product is CDSTSHQREARTDTQYF.

The chain carries TRBV4-3 and TRBJ2-7; D might be TRBD2 (6 bases). Germline assignment: CDR1 LGHNA and CDR2 YSLEER. CDR3 length: 16 amino acids. V was pared by 0 bases and J by 3 bases, with 15 bases between. The CDR3: CASSQDWPGVNYEQYF. For the CDR3, the DNA is TGCGCCAGCAGCCAAGATTGGCCGGGAGTAAACTACGAGCAGTACTTC.

This clonotype was detected ten times or more. This sequence joins TRBV12-3 or TRBV12-4 and TRBJ2-6, with a possible D match to TRBD1 (5 bases). V lost 6 bases and J lost 3, with 9 bases in between. The CDR3 sequence is 14 residues long. CDR3 DNA sequence: TGTGCCAGCAGGGCCAGGGATGGGGCCAACGTCCTGACTTTC. Translated, it gives CASRARDGANVLTF.

Only a few counts were recorded for this clonotype. This sequence joins TRBV7-2 and TRBJ2-3, with no clear D. Trimming removed 5 bases at V and 2 bases at J, with 17 bases between. Germline V CDR1 and CDR2: SGHTA, FQGNSA. The CDR3 sequence is 16 residues long. The CDR3 sequence: CASSHQEMIFTDTQYF. The CDR3 bases are TGTGCCAGCAGCCACCAGGAAATGATTTTCACAGATACGCAGTATTTT.

This clonotype was counted between two and nine times. This chain uses TRBV4-3 with TRBJ2-2; 8 bases are shared with TRBD2. CDR1 and CDR2 (germline): LGHNA, YSLEER. Unmatched junction bases numbered 5, after V lost 0 bases and J lost 5 bases. The CDR3 is 16 residues long. In DNA, the CDR3 is TGCGCCAGCAGCCAAGATGGGCCTAGCGGGACCGGGGAGCTGTTTTTT. Its translation is CASSQDGPSGTGELFF.

This clonotype appeared many times. The V and J genes are TRBV7-2 and TRBJ2-7; 11 positions match TRBD2. CDR1 SGHTA and CDR2 FQGNSA come from the germline V gene. J was trimmed by 2 bases and V by 3 bases; bases with no gene match: 6. The length of the CDR3 is 16 residues. CDR3 sequence reads: CASSFPTSGKTYEQYF. DNA for the CDR3: TGTGCCAGCAGCTTCCCGACTAGCGGGAAAACCTACGAGCAGTACTTC.

J is TRBJ2-1 and V is TRBV4-1; 12 bases align to TRBD2. After removal of 3 bases from V and 4 bases from J, the junction contained 4 bases not matched to a gene. CDR1 and CDR2 from the germline V gene are MGHRA and YSYEKL. CDR3 length equals 16 residues. The CDR3 sequence is CASSHVGTSGYNEQFF. The CDR3 region has the DNA TGCGCCAGCAGCCATGTAGGGACTAGCGGGTACAATGAGCAGTTCTTC.

This clonotype turned up a few times. Relative to the germline gene, one junction end is altered; a read error may explain this. The chain combines TRBV4-1 with TRBJ2-1; D possibly corresponds to TRBD2 (5 bases). CDR1 and CDR2 (germline): MGHRA, YSYEKL. This CDR3 has 17 amino acids. CDR3 protein: CASSSRTGSRSDNEQFF. As DNA, the CDR3 is TGCGCCAGCAGCTCCCGGACGGGGTCGCGCTCCGACAATGAGCAGTTCTTC.

This chain connects TRBV11-2 to TRBJ2-2; 8 nucleotides line up with TRBD2. The CDR3 length is 13 residues. V was clipped by 9 bases and J by 5 bases; unmatched bases: 5. The V gene's germline CDR1 is SGHAT and CDR2 FQNNGV. The CDR3, as DNA: TGTGCCAGAGCGGGGGCAGAAACCGGGGAGCTGTTTTTT. Protein sequence: CARAGAETGELFF.

V gene TRBV24-1 combines with J gene TRBJ2-4; 9 bases line up with TRBD2. Trimming cost V 4 bases and J 9 bases; bases outside gene matches: 9. Germline CDR1 KGHDR, CDR2 SFDVKD. The CDR3 is 15 amino acids. CDR3 in amino acids: CATSDPIAGESIQYF. The CDR3 DNA follows: TGTGCCACCAGTGACCCGATAGCGGGAGAAAGCATTCAGTACTTC.

This clonotype was counted at least ten times. The rearrangement joins TRBV28 to TRBJ2-6, with D unresolved. This CDR3 comprises 15 residues. With 3 bases removed from V and 2 bases from J, the gap between germline ends came to 8 bases. In germline, CDR1 is MDHEN, CDR2 SYDVKM. The CDR3 DNA reads TGTGCCAGCAGTTTTCGTGGGCCTGGGGCCAACGTCCTGACTTTC. Its protein is CASSFRGPGANVLTF. Drawing the rest from reference TRBV28 and TRBJ2-6, the complete variable domain is DVKVTQSSRYLVKRTGEKVFLECVQDMDHENMFWYRQDPGLGLRLIYFSYDVKMKEKGDIPEGYSVSREKKERFSLILESASTNQTSMYLCASSFRGPGANVLTFGAGSRLTVL.

J is TRBJ2-3 and V is TRBV10-3; 10 nucleotides agree with TRBD2. Germline V gene lookup returns CDR1 ENHRY and CDR2 SYGVKD. V was clipped by 6 bases and J by 4 bases; unmatched bases: 4. The CDR3 sequence is 14 residues long. CDR3 DNA: TGTGCCATCAGCCTAGCGGGAGTACCAGATACGCAGTATTTT. Translated: CAISLAGVPDTQYF.

V and J are TRBV28 and TRBJ2-3; a weak D match, TRBD2 (6 bases). Germline V gives CDR1 MDHEN, CDR2 SYDVKM. Trimming took 3 bases from V and 5 from J, leaving 15 bases between them. The CDR3 contains 15 residues. Here the CDR3 reads CASSLMAGLRDTQYF. CDR3 nucleotide sequence: TGTGCCAGCAGTTTGATGGCGGGACTCAGAGATACGCAGTATTTT.

This clonotype came up many times. This sequence joins TRBV7-9 and TRBJ2-5, with D perhaps TRBD1 (5 bases). V was shortened by 2 bases and J by 1 base, with 8 bases between the two germline ends. The germline V gene encodes CDR1 SEHNR and CDR2 FQNEAQ (reference sequence). This CDR3 is 14 amino acids long. DNA for the CDR3: TGTGCCAGCAGCTTATTCGACAGCCAAGAGACCCAGTACTTC. Translation gives CASSLFDSQETQYF.

The V and J genes are TRBV4-1 and TRBJ2-7; D may be TRBD2 (7 bases). Per germline, CDR1 MGHRA and CDR2 YSYEKL. This CDR3 region has 14 residues. Trimming took off 8 bases at V and 3 bases at J, with 17 bases between the two ends. CDR3 protein: CASAYREGDYEQYF. DNA for the CDR3: TGCGCCAGCGCATACAGGGAGGGGGACTACGAGCAGTACTTC.